These T cell receptor beta chains were read from a single sample in a study of control samples from healthy donors and cancer patients. TCRdb keeps only in-frame clones here, not all; method: immunoSEQ multiplex PCR. The sample contains approximately 140,000 clones, about 90% of which appear only once. Sample: blood. These receptors all come from a man aged 18-30 years in good health. Each CDR3 is given without its conserved first and last residue.

J,V,CDR3
TRBJ2-7,TRBV5-4,ASSLLGYEQY
TRBJ2-7,TRBV6-1,ASSEDVYEQY
TRBJ2-7,TRBV3-1/TRBV3-2,ASSAKMIVYEQY
TRBJ1-3,TRBV5-5,ASSLMMSGNTIY
TRBJ2-7,TRBV6-2/TRBV6-3,ASSFQGTGNLHEQY
TRBJ1-5,TRBV2,ASSVVRGRQPQH
TRBJ2-7,TRBV5-1,ASSSRRSVYEQY
TRBJ2-7,TRBV7-2,ASSAASGTGAYEQY
TRBJ1-2,TRBV5-1,ASSLDASGTGDGYT
TRBJ1-5,TRBV19,ASGQTNQPQH
TRBJ1-2,TRBV4-2,ASSQPIATEYYGYT
TRBJ1-5,TRBV30,AWRKEYRVRQPQH
TRBJ1-2,TRBV7-2,ASSPRVGNYGYT
TRBJ2-6,TRBV7-9,ASSLLSESGANVLT
TRBJ2-7,TRBV29-1,SVEGSGGDEQY
TRBJ1-1,TRBV19,ASSTQGYTEAF
TRBJ2-7,TRBV5-5,ASSLGAAYEQY
TRBJ1-2,TRBV11-2,ASSFTGTANDYT
TRBJ2-5,TRBV7-2,ASSLASRSWETQY
TRBJ1-2,TRBV7-2,ASSLDQGIYGYT
TRBJ1-2,TRBV9,ASSVTSTGSYGYT
TRBJ2-7,TRBV5-1,ASSLVGQGSYEQY
TRBJ2-5,TRBV2,ARTVGTRATETQY
TRBJ1-5,TRBV30,AWSPPPGGNQPQH
TRBJ1-3,TRBV18,ASSSSSGNTIY
TRBJ1-4,TRBV28,ASSWAGIATNEKLF
TRBJ2-2,TRBV13,ASSLGLAANTGELF
TRBJ2-3,TRBV11-2,ASSLHPGPSTDTQY
TRBJ1-3,TRBV18,ASSPWTNSGNTIY
TRBJ2-5,TRBV3-1/TRBV3-2,ASSRVRQGQETQY
TRBJ1-4,TRBV7-9,ASSSWGQDEKLF
TRBJ1-2,TRBV14,ASSRNREGGYT